Sequencing of this T cell receptor (beta chain) was carried out in a study of T cell repertoires in cytomegalovirus infection. CDR3 size: 15 residues. Trimming removed 6 bases from V and 0 bases from J, with 11 bases in between. The V gene's germline CDR1 is MNHEY and CDR2 SVGAGI. A single record per CDR3 protein comes from TCRdb applying MiXCR to the reads. The table shows some 170,000 distinct CDR3 sequences, with about a sixth occurring only once. This sequence joins TRBV6-5 and TRBJ1-4; D remains ambiguous. The sequenced sample was CD8+ T cells from PBMCs. This clonotype was obtained from a human donor in good health (CMV status not recorded). Some clones in this sample may be carry-over from other donors' samples. The CDR3 bases are TGTGCCAGCAGCCCAACTTTAGCAACTAATGAAAAACTGTTTTTT. This sequence encodes CASSPTLATNEKLFF.